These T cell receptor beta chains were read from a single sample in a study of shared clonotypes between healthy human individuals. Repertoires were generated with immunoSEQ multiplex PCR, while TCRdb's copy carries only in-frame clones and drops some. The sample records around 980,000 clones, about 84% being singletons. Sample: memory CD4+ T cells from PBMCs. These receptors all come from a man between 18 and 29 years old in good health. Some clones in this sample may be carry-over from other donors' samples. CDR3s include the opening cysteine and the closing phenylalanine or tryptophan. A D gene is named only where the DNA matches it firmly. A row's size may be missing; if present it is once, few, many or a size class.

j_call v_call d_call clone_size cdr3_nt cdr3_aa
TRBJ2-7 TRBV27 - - TGTGCCAGCAGTTTACAGTACTCCTACGAGCAGTACTTC CASSLQYSYEQYF
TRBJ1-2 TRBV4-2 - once TGTGCCAGCAGCCAAGATCTTCCGGGAGTCTATGGCTACACCTTC CASSQDLPGVYGYTF
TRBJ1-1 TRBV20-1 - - TGCAGTGCGGAGTCAGGCACTGAAGCTTTCTTT CSAESGTEAFF
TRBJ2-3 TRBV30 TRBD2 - TGTGCCTGGAGTGTGGTGGGAGGGATGATTGCGCAGTATTTT CAWSVVGGMIAQYF
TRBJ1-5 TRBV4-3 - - TGCGCCAGCAGCCAGGAGCCAGGCAGTCAGCCCCAGCATTTT CASSQEPGSQPQHF
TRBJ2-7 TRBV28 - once TGTGCCAGCAGGTTCGACAGCTACGAGCAGTACTTC CASRFDSYEQYF
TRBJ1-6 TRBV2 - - TGTGCCAGCACCCTAGGGCTTTCTTCACCCCTCCACTTT CASTLGLSSPLHF
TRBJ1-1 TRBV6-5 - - TGTGCCAGCAGTTACGAGAGAGATCGCACTGAAGCTTTCTTT CASSYERDRTEAFF
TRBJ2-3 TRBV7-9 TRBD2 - TGTGCCAGCAGCCCCGGGACTAGTACAGATACGCAGTATTTT CASSPGTSTDTQYF
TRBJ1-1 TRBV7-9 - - TGTGCCAGCAGCTTAGCAGGGCGAGGCACTGAAGCTTTCTTT CASSLAGRGTEAFF
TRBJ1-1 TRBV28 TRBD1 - TGTGCCAGCAGCAGGAGGGGGCGGAACACTGAAGCTTTCTTT CASSRRGRNTEAFF
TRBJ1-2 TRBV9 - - TGTGCCAGCAGCGTAGTGTCGGCAGGGCCTGGCTACACCTTC CASSVVSAGPGYTF
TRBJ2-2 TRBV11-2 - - TGTGCCAGCAGCCGGACCGGGGGCGCCGGGGAGCTGTTTTTT CASSRTGGAGELFF
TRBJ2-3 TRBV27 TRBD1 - TGTGCCAGCAGTTCCGGGGGCGGACAGGGACCCCTTGGAGATACGCAGTATTTT CASSSGGGQGPLGDTQYF
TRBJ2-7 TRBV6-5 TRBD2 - TGTGCCAGCAGCCCCGGCGGGAGGGGGTACGAGCAGTACTTC CASSPGGRGYEQYF
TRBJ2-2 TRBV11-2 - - TGTGCCAGCAGCACCAACGGGGGGGAGCTGTTTTTT CASSTNGGELFF
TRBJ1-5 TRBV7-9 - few TGTGCCAGCAGCCGAGGTGGGGGAGGGGGTCAGCCCCAGCATTTT CASSRGGGGGQPQHF
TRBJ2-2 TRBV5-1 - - TGCGCCAGCAGCTTGGCGGGACCGAACACCGGGGAGCTGTTTTTT CASSLAGPNTGELFF
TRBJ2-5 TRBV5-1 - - TGCGCCAGCAGCCCACCGGGAGCAGAGACCCAGTACTTC CASSPPGAETQYF
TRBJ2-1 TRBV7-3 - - TGTGCCAGCAGCTTAAGCCAGGGGTGGCACAATGAGCAGTTCTTC CASSLSQGWHNEQFF
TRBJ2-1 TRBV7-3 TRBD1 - TGTGCCAGCAGCGTCTGGGACAGCCGCTACAATGAGCAGTTCTTC CASSVWDSRYNEQFF
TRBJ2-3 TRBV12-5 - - TGTGCTAGTGGTTTGGGGGATACGCAGTATTTT CASGLGDTQYF
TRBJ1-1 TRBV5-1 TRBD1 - TGCGCCAGCAGCTCCGGTGTGACAGGGGGATTTACTGAAGCTTTCTTT CASSSGVTGGFTEAFF
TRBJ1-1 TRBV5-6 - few TGTGCCAGCAGCCTGCCGATGAACACTGAAGCTTTCTTT CASSLPMNTEAFF
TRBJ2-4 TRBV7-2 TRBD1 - TGTGCCAGCAGCTCGACAGGGGGAAACATTCAGTACTTC CASSSTGGNIQYF
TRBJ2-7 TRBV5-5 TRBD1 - TGTGCCAGCAGCATTGGACAGGATTTCTCCTACGAGCAGTACTTC CASSIGQDFSYEQYF
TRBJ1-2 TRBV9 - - TGTGCCAGCAGCCCTTCCGGGAACTATGGCTACACCTTC CASSPSGNYGYTF
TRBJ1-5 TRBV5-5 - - TGTGCCAGCAGCTTTAGTAGCAATCAGCCCCAGCATTTT CASSFSSNQPQHF
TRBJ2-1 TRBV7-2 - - TGTGCCAGCAGCTTAGGAGGAGGTGAGCAGTTCTTC CASSLGGGEQFF
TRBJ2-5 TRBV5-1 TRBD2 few TGCGCCAGCAGCTATGGACTAGCGGGAGGAGGTTTGGAGACCCAGTACTTC CASSYGLAGGGLETQYF
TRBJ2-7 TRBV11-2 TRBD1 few TGTGCCAGCAGACCCGGGGGACAGGGAGACTACGAGCAGTACTTC CASRPGGQGDYEQYF
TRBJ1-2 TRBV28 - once TGTGCCAGCAATCGCCCCGGGTTCGGCTATGGCTACACCTTC CASNRPGFGYGYTF